One and the same sample provided the 20 T cell receptor beta chains below, sequenced in a study of CD8 T cells in Susac syndrome. Random hexamers primed reverse transcription of about 0.5 to 1 ug RNA. TCRdb ran MiXCR on the immunoSEQ multiplex PCR reads and lists one entry per CDR3 protein. Of 130,000 or so distinct CDR3 sequences in the sample, 96% were seen once. The specimen sequenced was CD4+ T cells from PBMCs. These receptors all come from a human donor with Susac syndrome.

The genes are TRBV7-3 and TRBJ2-2; D gene ambiguous. Germline V gene data show CDR1 as SGHTA and CDR2 as FQGTGA. Trimming shortened V by 5 bases and J by 6 bases, and 10 bases separated the two germline ends. This CDR3 comprises 13 residues. CDR3 sequence: CASSPGSPGELFF. Here the CDR3 DNA reads TGTGCCAGCAGCCCCGGCTCTCCCGGGGAGCTGTTTTTT.

This clonotype was detected once. The chain employs TRBV9 and TRBJ1-2; tentative D call: TRBD1 (5 bases). The CDR3 runs to 15 residues. Trimming pared 7 bases from V and 7 bases from J, leaving 23 bases between. Germline CDR1 SGDLS, CDR2 YYNGEE. The CDR3 loop is CASVEGGAGGGGYTF. CDR3 in DNA: TGTGCCAGCGTCGAGGGAGGGGCAGGCGGGGGTGGCTACACCTTC. Supplemented by reference TRBV9 and TRBJ1-2, the full variable domain reads DSGVTQTPKHLITATGQRVTLRCSPRSGDLSVYWYQQSLDQGLQFLIQYYNGEERAKGNILERFSAQQFPDLHSELNLSSLELGDSALYFCASVEGGAGGGGYTFGSGTRLTVV.

The CDR3 DNA reads as TGTGCCAGCAAAGGAGGACCTAGCCCTTATTCCTACAATGAGCAGTTCTTC. Protein: CASKGGPSPYSYNEQFF. This sequence joins TRBV3-1 and TRBJ2-1; weak D call: TRBD2 (5 bases). There are 17 residues in the CDR3. V was trimmed by 7 bases and J by 1 base, leaving 20 bases between them. From germline, CDR1 is LGHDT and CDR2 YNNKEL (reference sequence).

The chain carries TRBV5-1 and TRBJ2-3; D may match TRBD1 or TRBD2 (5 bases each). Germline loops: CDR1 SGHRS, CDR2 YFSETQ. V lost 2 bases and J lost 0, with 7 bases in between. This CDR3 is 14 amino acids long. The CDR3 loop is CASSFGTSTDTQYF. DNA of the CDR3: TGCGCCAGCAGCTTCGGGACCAGCACAGATACGCAGTATTTT.

This chain connects TRBV12-3 or TRBV12-4 to TRBJ2-5; D call uncertain. The CDR3 runs to 13 residues. The V gene lost 5 bases and the J gene lost 5 bases, with 12 bases spanning the gap. The CDR3 protein is CASSLYPAETQYF. The DNA for the CDR3 is TGTGCCAGCAGTCTTTATCCGGCCGAGACCCAGTACTTC.

CDR3 protein: CSASSLDTGELFF. Written as DNA, the CDR3 is TGCAGTGCTAGTTCCCTAGACACCGGGGAGCTGTTTTTT. V is TRBV20-1 and J is TRBJ2-2; no reliable D call. V gave up 3 bases and J gave up 3 bases, with 8 bases separating them. Germline loops: CDR1 DFQATT, CDR2 SNEGSKA (reference sequence). This CDR3 region has 13 residues.

V and J are TRBV5-1 and TRBJ2-1; 10 nucleotides line up with TRBD2. Germline values: CDR1 SGHRS, CDR2 YFSETQ. The CDR3 is 15 residues long. V dropped 7 bases and J dropped 7; count of bases not matched to a gene: 11. CDR3 in DNA: TGCGCCAGCGCAATATCGGCTAGCGGGAGTAATGAGCAGTTCTTC. It specifies CASAISASGSNEQFF.

This chain connects TRBV4-1 to TRBJ2-2, with D possibly being TRBD2 (6 bases). Trimming removed 7 bases at V and 6 bases at J, with 18 bases between. The germline V gene encodes CDR1 MGHRA and CDR2 YSYEKL. The CDR3 runs 15 residues. The CDR3 bases are TGCGCCAGCAAGGAGATCGGGAGAGGCGCCGGGGAGCTGTTTTTT. Translating gives CASKEIGRGAGELFF.

In this sample, this clonotype turned up once. The chain uses TRBV6-2 or TRBV6-3 and TRBJ2-1, with 7 bases lining up with TRBD2. Germline V lookup: CDR1 MNHEY, CDR2 SVGEGT. V lost 6 bases, J lost 9 bases, and 5 bases stayed unmatched. The CDR3 spans 12 residues. The CDR3 loop is CASRTPGGEQFF. The CDR3 DNA reads as TGTGCCAGCAGGACTCCGGGGGGTGAGCAGTTCTTC.

The V call is TRBV12-3 or TRBV12-4, the J call TRBJ2-7; 13 bases agree with TRBD2. J gave up 2 bases and V 4 bases, and 2 bases lay outside the gene matches. The length of the CDR3 is 15 residues. The DNA for the CDR3 is TGTGCCAGCAGTTCACTAGCGGGAGGGACCTACGAGCAGTACTTC. It specifies CASSSLAGGTYEQYF.

V and J are TRBV29-1 and TRBJ2-5; maybe TRBD2 (5 bases). Germline V gene sequence: CDR1 SQVTM, CDR2 ANQGSEA. CDR3 size: 12 residues. Trimming cost V 5 bases and J 2 bases, with 9 bases left between them. The CDR3: CSVRRPQETQYF. Here the CDR3 DNA reads TGCAGCGTTCGGAGGCCTCAAGAGACCCAGTACTTC.

CDR3: CAIGGLAHEQYF. The CDR3 DNA reads TGTGCCATCGGAGGTCTAGCCCACGAGCAGTACTTC. The chain joins TRBV10-3 to TRBJ2-7; D might be TRBD2 (5 bases). CDR1 ENHRY and CDR2 SYGVKD come from the germline V gene. The CDR3 runs to 12 residues. V was shortened by 8 bases and J by 5 bases, with 13 bases between the two germline ends.

The chain has TRBV19 and TRBJ2-2; 8 bases are a match to TRBD1. The CDR3 spans 14 residues. From germline, CDR1 is LNHDA and CDR2 SQIVND (reference sequence). With 6 bases clipped from V and 6 bases from J, the junction kept 6 bases outside the gene matches. CDR3: CASSGQGEAGELFF. The DNA for the CDR3 is TGTGCCAGTAGCGGACAGGGAGAAGCCGGGGAGCTGTTTTTT.

The chain uses TRBV28 and TRBJ1-2; no clear D. Germline V gene lookup returns CDR1 MDHEN and CDR2 SYDVKM. Trimming removed 3 bases at V and 8 bases at J, with 10 bases between. The CDR3 is 12 amino acids. The DNA of the CDR3 is TGTGCCAGCAGTTTTCGGTCACCCGGCTACACCTTC. Its protein product is CASSFRSPGYTF.

The rearrangement uses TRBV24-1 and TRBJ2-7; 11 bases align to TRBD2. Germline CDR1 is KGHDR and CDR2 is SFDVKD. After removal of 11 bases from V and 2 bases from J, the junction contained 10 bases not matched to a gene. The CDR3 is made up of 15 amino acids. The CDR3 reads CARPLTSGNTYEQYF. CDR3 sequence (DNA): TGTGCCAGACCTCTGACTAGCGGGAACACCTACGAGCAGTACTTC.

The V and J genes are TRBV5-1 and TRBJ2-7; 8 bases agree with TRBD2. The CDR3 runs to 14 residues. Germline V CDR1 and CDR2: SGHRS, YFSETQ. V gave up 5 bases and J gave up 3 bases; unmatched junction bases: 7. The CDR3 loop reads CASSPSGSLYEQYF. Written as DNA, the CDR3 is TGCGCCAGCAGTCCAAGCGGGAGCCTCTACGAGCAGTACTTC.

The chain employs TRBV9 and TRBJ2-5; 10 positions match TRBD2. The CDR3 spans 16 residues. The junction had 5 bases not matched to a gene; V was cut back by 1 base and J by 2 bases. The germline CDR1 and CDR2 sequences are SGDLS and YYNGEE. CDR3 in amino acids: CASSVTSGVLQETQYF. Written as DNA, the CDR3 is TGTGCCAGCAGCGTAACTAGCGGGGTACTTCAAGAGACCCAGTACTTC.

The chain recombines TRBV4-2 with TRBJ2-7; TRBD1 aligns across 9 bases. CDR3 length: 16 amino acids. Germline assignment: CDR1 LGHNA and CDR2 YNFKEQ. The junction had 9 bases not matched to a gene; V was cut back by 1 base and J by 5 bases. The CDR3 DNA reads TGTGCCAGCAGCCAAGGTCAGGGACAGGGAACGAACGAGCAGTACTTC. Protein: CASSQGQGQGTNEQYF.

This clonotype has a single count. The V call is TRBV28, the J call TRBJ1-5, with D hard to call. Trimming removed 6 bases from V and 1 base from J, with 13 bases in between. This CDR3 spans 15 amino acids. CDR1 and CDR2 from the germline V gene are MDHEN and SYDVKM. The CDR3 loop is CASRRVAASNQPQHF. The CDR3 nucleotides are TGTGCCAGCAGGAGGGTGGCGGCGAGCAATCAGCCCCAGCATTTT.

V usage is TRBV6-5 and J usage is TRBJ2-4; TRBD1 aligns across 7 bases. With V trimmed by 0 bases and J by 0 bases, 5 bases remained unmatched. This CDR3 contains 17 residues. Germline V gives CDR1 MNHEY, CDR2 SVGAGI. The CDR3 region has the DNA TGTGCCAGCAGTTACTCGTGGGACAGACTAGCCAAAAACATTCAGTACTTC. Translated, it gives CASSYSWDRLAKNIQYF.